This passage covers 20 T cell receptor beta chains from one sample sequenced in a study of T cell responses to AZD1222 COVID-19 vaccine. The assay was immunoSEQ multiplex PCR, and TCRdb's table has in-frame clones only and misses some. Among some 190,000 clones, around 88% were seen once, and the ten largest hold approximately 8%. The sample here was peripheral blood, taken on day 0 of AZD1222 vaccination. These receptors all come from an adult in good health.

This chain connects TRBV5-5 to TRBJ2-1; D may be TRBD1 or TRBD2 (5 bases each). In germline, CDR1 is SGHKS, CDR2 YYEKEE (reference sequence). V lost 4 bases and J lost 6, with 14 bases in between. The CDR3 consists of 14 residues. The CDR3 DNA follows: TGTGCCAGCAGCCCGGGGCCCCTAGGCAATGAGCAGTTCTTC. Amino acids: CASSPGPLGNEQFF.

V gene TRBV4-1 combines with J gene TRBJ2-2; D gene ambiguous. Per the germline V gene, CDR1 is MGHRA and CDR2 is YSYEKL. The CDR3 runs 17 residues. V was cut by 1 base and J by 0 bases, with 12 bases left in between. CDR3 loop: CASSQANRAANTGELFF. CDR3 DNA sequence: TGCGCCAGCAGCCAAGCAAACAGAGCTGCGAACACCGGGGAGCTGTTTTTT.

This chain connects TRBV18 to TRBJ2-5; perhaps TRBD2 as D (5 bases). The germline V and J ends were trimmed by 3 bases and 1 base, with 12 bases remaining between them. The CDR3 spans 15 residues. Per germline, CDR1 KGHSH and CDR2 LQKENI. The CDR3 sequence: CASSPRPRGQETQYF. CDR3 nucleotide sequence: TGTGCCAGCTCACCCCGCCCCCGGGGCCAAGAGACCCAGTACTTC.

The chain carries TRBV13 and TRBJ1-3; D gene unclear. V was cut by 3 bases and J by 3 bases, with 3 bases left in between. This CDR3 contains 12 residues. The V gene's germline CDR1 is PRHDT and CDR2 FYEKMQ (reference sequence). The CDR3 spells CASSLFGNTIYF. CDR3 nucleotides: TGTGCCAGCAGCTTGTTTGGAAACACCATATATTTT.

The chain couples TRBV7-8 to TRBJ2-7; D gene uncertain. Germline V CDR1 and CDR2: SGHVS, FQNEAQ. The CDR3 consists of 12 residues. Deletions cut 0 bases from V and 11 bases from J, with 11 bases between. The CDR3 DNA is TGTGCCAGCAGCTTAGCGGTGGGGATTGAGTACTTC. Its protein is CASSLAVGIEYF. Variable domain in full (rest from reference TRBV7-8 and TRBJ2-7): GAGVSQSPRYKVAKRGQDVALRCDPISGHVSLFWYQQALGQGPEFLTYFQNEAQLDKSGLPSDRFFAERPEGSVSTLKIQRTQQEDSAVYLCASSLAVGIEYFGPGTRLTVT.

CDR3 coding DNA: TGTGCCAGCAGTGACTCACTAGCGGGGACAGATACGCAGTATTTT. Its translation: CASSDSLAGTDTQYF. V gene TRBV6-4 combines with J gene TRBJ2-3; 10 bases are a match to TRBD2. CDR1 and CDR2 from the germline V gene are MRHNA and SNTAGT. This CDR3 region has 15 residues. V dropped 0 bases and J dropped 3; count of bases not matched to a gene: 0.

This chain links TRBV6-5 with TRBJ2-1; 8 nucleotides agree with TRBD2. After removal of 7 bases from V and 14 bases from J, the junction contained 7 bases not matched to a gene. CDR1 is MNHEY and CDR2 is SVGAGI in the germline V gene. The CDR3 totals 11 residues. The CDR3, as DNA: TGTGCCAGCAACAAAGCGGGGGTAGAGTTCTTC. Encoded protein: CASNKAGVEFF.

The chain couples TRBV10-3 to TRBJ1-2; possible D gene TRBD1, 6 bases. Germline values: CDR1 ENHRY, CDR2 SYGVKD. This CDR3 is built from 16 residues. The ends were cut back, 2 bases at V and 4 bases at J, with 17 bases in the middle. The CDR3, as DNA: TGTGCCATCAGTGAGGGTGTAGGGGGGACTCCCTATGGCTACACCTTC. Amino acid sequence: CAISEGVGGTPYGYTF.

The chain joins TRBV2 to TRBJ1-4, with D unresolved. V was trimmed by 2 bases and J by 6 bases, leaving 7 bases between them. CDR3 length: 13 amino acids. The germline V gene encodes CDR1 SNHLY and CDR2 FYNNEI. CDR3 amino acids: CASSEWRDEKLFF. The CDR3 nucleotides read TGTGCCAGCAGTGAATGGAGAGATGAAAAACTGTTTTTT.

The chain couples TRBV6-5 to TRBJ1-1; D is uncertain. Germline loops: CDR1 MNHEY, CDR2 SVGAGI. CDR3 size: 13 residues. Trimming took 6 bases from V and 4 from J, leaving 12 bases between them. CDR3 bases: TGTGCCAGCAGGATAGGGTTGGGCACTGAAGCTTTCTTT. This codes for CASRIGLGTEAFF.

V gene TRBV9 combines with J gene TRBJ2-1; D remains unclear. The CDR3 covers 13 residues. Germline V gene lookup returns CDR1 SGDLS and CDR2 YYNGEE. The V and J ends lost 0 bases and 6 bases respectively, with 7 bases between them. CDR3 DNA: TGTGCCAGCAGCGTAGGGGCCGGCAATGAGCAGTTCTTC. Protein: CASSVGAGNEQFF. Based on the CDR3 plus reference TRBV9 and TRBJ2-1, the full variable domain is DSGVTQTPKHLITATGQRVTLRCSPRSGDLSVYWYQQSLDQGLQFLIQYYNGEERAKGNILERFSAQQFPDLHSELNLSSLELGDSALYFCASSVGAGNEQFFGPGTRLTVL.

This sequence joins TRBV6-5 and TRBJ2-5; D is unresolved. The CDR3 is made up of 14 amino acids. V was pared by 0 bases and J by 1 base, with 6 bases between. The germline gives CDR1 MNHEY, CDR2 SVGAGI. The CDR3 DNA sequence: TGTGCCAGCAGTTACTCTGGCCGCCAAGAGACCCAGTACTTC. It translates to CASSYSGRQETQYF.

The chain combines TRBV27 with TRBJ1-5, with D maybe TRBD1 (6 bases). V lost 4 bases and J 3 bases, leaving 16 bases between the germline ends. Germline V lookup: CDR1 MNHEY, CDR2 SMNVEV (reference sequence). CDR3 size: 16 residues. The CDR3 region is CASSSTGSRDNQPQHF. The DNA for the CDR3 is TGTGCCAGCAGTTCCACAGGGAGCCGTGACAATCAGCCCCAGCATTTT.

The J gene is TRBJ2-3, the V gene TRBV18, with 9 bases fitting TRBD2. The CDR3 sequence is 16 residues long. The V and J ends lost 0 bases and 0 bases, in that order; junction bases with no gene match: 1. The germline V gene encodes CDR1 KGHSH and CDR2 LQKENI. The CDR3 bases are TGTGCCAGCTCACCACCAGCGGGGGGAAGCACAGATACGCAGTATTTT. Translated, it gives CASSPPAGGSTDTQYF. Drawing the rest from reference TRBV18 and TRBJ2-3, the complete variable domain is NAGVMQNPRHLVRRRGQEARLRCSPMKGHSHVYWYRQLPEEGLKFMVYLQKENIIDESGMPKERFSAEFPKEGPSILRIQQVVRGDSAAYFCASSPPAGGSTDTQYFGPGTRLTVL.

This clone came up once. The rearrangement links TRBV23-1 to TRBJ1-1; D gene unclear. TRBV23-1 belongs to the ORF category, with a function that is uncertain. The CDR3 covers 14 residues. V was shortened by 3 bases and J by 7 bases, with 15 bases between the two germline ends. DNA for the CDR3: TGCGCCAGCAGTCACCCCATAGGACGGAATGAAGCTTTCTTT. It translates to CASSHPIGRNEAFF.

Written as DNA, the CDR3 is TGTGCCAGCAGCAGGGGGCTAAGGGACAGGAGGTACGAGCAGTACTTC. It translates to CASSRGLRDRRYEQYF. The rearrangement uses TRBV27 and TRBJ2-7, with 8 bases identical to TRBD1. Germline V lookup: CDR1 MNHEY, CDR2 SMNVEV (reference sequence). The CDR3 is 16 amino acids. Losses at the gene ends were 6 bases for V and 4 bases for J; bases not matched to a gene: 14.

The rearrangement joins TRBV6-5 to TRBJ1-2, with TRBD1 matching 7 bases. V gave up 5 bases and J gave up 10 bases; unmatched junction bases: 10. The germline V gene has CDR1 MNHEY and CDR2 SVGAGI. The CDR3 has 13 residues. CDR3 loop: CASSTLTGRDYTF. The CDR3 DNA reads TGTGCCAGCAGTACACTGACAGGGCGGGACTACACCTTC.

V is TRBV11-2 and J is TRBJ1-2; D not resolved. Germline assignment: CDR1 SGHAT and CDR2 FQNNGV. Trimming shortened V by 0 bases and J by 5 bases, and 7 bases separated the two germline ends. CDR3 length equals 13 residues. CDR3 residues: CASSLDRVYGYTF. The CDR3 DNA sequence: TGTGCCAGCAGCTTAGATCGGGTTTATGGCTACACCTTC.

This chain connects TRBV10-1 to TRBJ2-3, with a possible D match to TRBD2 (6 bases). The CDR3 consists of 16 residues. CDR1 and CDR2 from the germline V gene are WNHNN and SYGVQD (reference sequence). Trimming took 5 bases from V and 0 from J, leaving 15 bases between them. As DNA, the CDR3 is TGCGCCAGCAGTAGCACCGGGGGACTTAGCACAGATACGCAGTATTTT. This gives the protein CASSSTGGLSTDTQYF.

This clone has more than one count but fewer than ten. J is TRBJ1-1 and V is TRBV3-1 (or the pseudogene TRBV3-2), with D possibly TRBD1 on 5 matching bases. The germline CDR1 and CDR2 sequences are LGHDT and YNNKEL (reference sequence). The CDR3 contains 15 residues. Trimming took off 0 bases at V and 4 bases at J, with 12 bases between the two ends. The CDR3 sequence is CASSQEGGVATEAFF. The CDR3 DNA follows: TGTGCCAGCAGCCAAGAAGGAGGGGTGGCCACTGAAGCTTTCTTT.